The 11 T cell receptor beta chains below all came from one sample that was sequenced in a study of T cells in Graves' hyperthyroidism and ophthalmopathy. Amplification targeted TCR beta CDR3 regions from RNA transcripts. Primed by the HTBI set, a first-round RT-PCR was run on the TCR CDR3. TCRdb recomputed calls from the multiplex PCR reads with MiXCR, one row per CDR3 protein. The sample yields around 420,000 distinct CDR3 sequences, about 15% seen once. Sequenced input: blood. The receptors derive from a woman between 18 and 30 years old with Graves' hyperthyroidism.

This clonotype was recorded many times. In DNA form, the CDR3 reads TGCGCCAGCAGTGAGTCGACCTCGGCTAGCGGCCGCACAGATACGCAGTATTTT. Encoded protein: CASSESTSASGRTDTQYF. The chain joins TRBV10-1 to TRBJ2-3; the match to TRBD2 covers 7 bases. The CDR3 loop spans 18 amino acids. Germline lookup yields CDR1 WNHNN and CDR2 SYGVQD (reference sequence). V shed 0 bases, J shed 1 base, and the junction held 10 bases outside the gene matches.

This clonotype was detected ten times or more. J is TRBJ2-3 and V is TRBV27; 7 bases agree with TRBD1. This CDR3 is built from 15 residues. Germline CDR1 is MNHEY and CDR2 is SMNVEV (reference sequence). V lost 3 bases and J lost 4; bases outside the gene matches: 7. The CDR3 DNA sequence: TGTGCCAGCAGTTTTTCGACAGGGTTTGCAGATACGCAGTATTTT. Residues: CASSFSTGFADTQYF.

This clonotype appeared a few times. This chain links TRBV4-1 with TRBJ1-4; D is unresolved. Germline CDR1 is MGHRA and CDR2 is YSYEKL. V dropped 6 bases and J dropped 5 bases, with 10 bases sitting between them. The CDR3 runs to 13 residues. CDR3 DNA: TGCGCCAGCAGTGCGTTACCGAATGAAAAACTGTTTTTT. Amino acid sequence: CASSALPNEKLFF.

There are many counts of this clonotype. The chain has TRBV5-1 and TRBJ1-2, with D possibly TRBD1 on 5 matching bases. V was pared by 3 bases and J by 7 bases, with 16 bases between. Germline V gene lookup returns CDR1 SGHRS and CDR2 YFSETQ. The CDR3 is made up of 14 amino acids. CDR3 nucleotides: TGCGCCAGCAGCTCGGACATCACAGTGCCTGGCTACACCTTC. It encodes CASSSDITVPGYTF.

This clonotype was detected ten times or more. The CDR3 coding sequence is TGTGCCAGCTCAGGGGAGCGCGACTATGGCTACACCTTC. Residues: CASSGERDYGYTF. The chain carries TRBV18 and TRBJ1-2; no clear D. Germline-derived CDR1 and CDR2 are KGHSH and LQKENI. This CDR3 has 13 residues. The V and J ends lost 5 bases and 3 bases respectively, with 10 bases between them.

The J gene is TRBJ2-3, the V gene TRBV9, with D unclear. Germline CDR1 SGDLS, CDR2 YYNGEE. V gave up 0 bases and J gave up 3 bases, with 14 bases separating them. The CDR3 runs 16 residues. The CDR3 DNA is TGTGCCAGCAGCGTAGTTTTAGATGGGATGACAGATACGCAGTATTTT. Residues: CASSVVLDGMTDTQYF.

This clonotype was detected ten times or more. The rearrangement joins TRBV12-3 or TRBV12-4 to TRBJ2-5, with 11 bases aligning to TRBD2. The CDR3 consists of 16 residues. After removal of 5 bases from V and 5 bases from J, the junction contained 10 bases not matched to a gene. This CDR3 is CASSLSGGDPMETQYF. The CDR3 bases are TGTGCCAGCAGTCTTAGCGGGGGGGACCCCATGGAGACCCAGTACTTC.

This clonotype was picked up many times. The chain links TRBV7-9 to TRBJ1-1; D not resolved. V was trimmed by 3 bases and J by 0 bases, leaving 11 bases between them. Germline CDR1 SEHNR, CDR2 FQNEAQ (reference sequence). The CDR3 has 15 amino acids. CDR3: CASSFHRALNTEAFF. DNA of the CDR3: TGTGCCAGCAGCTTTCACAGAGCCCTGAACACTGAAGCTTTCTTT. The full variable domain, completed using reference TRBV7-9 and TRBJ1-1, is DTGVSQNPRHKITKRGQNVTFRCDPISEHNRLYWYRQTLGQGPEFLTYFQNEAQLEKSRLLSDRFSAERPKGSFSTLEIQRTEQGDSAMYLCASSFHRALNTEAFFGQGTRLTVV.

A single count supports this clonotype. One base away lies a much larger clone, so this may be a sequencing read error. The chain recombines TRBV18 with TRBJ2-3, with unresolved D. In germline, CDR1 is KGHSH, CDR2 LQKENI. Trimming removed 2 bases at V and 4 bases at J, with 4 bases between. CDR3 size: 12 residues. CDR3 residues: CASSPEADTQYF. The CDR3 DNA sequence: TGTGCCAGCTCACCAGAGGCAGATACGCAGTATTTT. Filled out from reference TRBV18 and TRBJ2-3, the complete variable domain reads NAGVMQNPRHLVRRRGQEARLRCSPMKGHSHVYWYRQLPEEGLKFMVYLQKENIIDESGMPKERFSAEFPKEGPSILRIQQVVRGDSAAYFCASSPEADTQYFGPGTRLTVL.

This clonotype has a count of ten or more. The rearrangement links TRBV24-1 to TRBJ2-7; 9 nucleotides align to TRBD1. With 7 bases clipped from V and 5 bases from J, the junction kept 11 bases outside the gene matches. This CDR3 is 15 amino acids long. Germline V lookup: CDR1 KGHDR, CDR2 SFDVKD. The CDR3 sequence is CATSTGTGSLDEQYF. DNA of the CDR3: TGTGCCACCAGCACCGGGACAGGGTCTCTCGACGAGCAGTACTTC.

This clonotype was recorded many times. The chain employs TRBV10-1 and TRBJ2-1; a possible D gene is TRBD2 (6 bases). The CDR3 contains 16 residues. V dropped 5 bases and J dropped 2 bases, with 16 bases sitting between them. CDR1 and CDR2 from the germline V gene are WNHNN and SYGVQD (reference sequence). DNA for the CDR3: TGCGCCAGCAGTCTGATCCCGGAGGGACCCTACAATGAGCAGTTCTTC. Amino acids: CASSLIPEGPYNEQFF.